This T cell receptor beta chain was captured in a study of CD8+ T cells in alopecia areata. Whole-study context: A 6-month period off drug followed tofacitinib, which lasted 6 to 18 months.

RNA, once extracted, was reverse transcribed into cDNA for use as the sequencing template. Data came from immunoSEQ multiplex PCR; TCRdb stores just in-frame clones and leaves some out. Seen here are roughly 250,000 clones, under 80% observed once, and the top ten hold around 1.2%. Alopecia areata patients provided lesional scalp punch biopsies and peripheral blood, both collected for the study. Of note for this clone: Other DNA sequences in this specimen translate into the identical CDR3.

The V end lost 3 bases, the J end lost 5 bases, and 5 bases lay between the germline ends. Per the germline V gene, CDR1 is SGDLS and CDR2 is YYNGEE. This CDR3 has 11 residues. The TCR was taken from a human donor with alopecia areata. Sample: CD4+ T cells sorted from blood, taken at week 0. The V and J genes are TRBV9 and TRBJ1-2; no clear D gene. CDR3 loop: CASSGLYGYTF. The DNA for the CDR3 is TGTGCCAGCAGCGGCCTTTATGGCTACACCTTC.